The entry below gives a single TCR beta chain sequence along with its context. The antigen remains unidentified. In the study's own analysis: Filtering of immunoSEQ junctional sequences could not match full-length read filtering. TCRdb's copy holds only in-frame clones and misses some; the assay was immunoSEQ multiplex PCR. V, J and clone size derive from that table, while D and trimming were established from the DNA sequence. This table holds roughly 2.2 million clones, around 92% found once. This record comes from a study of shared clonotypes between healthy human individuals. The wider study: CD4 naive and memory got three plates each, CD8 naive two, CD8 memory one. Study observations and caveats: An anticipated effect of sequencing depth on clonotype sharing among donors was recognized.

J was trimmed by 2 bases and V by 2 bases; bases with no gene match: 4. CDR3 length: 15 residues. Germline CDR1 SGHKS, CDR2 YYEKEE (reference sequence). A CD45RA-negative memory subset and a CD45RA+ naive subset were separated from the CD4+ cells. The clonotype comes from a man aged 18 to 35 in good health. Some clones in this sample may be carry-over from other donors' samples. The rearrangement uses TRBV5-5 and TRBJ2-5, with 9 bases aligning to TRBD1. Sequencing used naive CD4+ T cells from PBMCs. Subset specified: CD45RA+ positively selected. The CDR3: CASSFGTGSQETQYF. As DNA, the CDR3 is TGTGCCAGCAGCTTCGGGACAGGGTCTCAAGAGACCCAGTACTTC.